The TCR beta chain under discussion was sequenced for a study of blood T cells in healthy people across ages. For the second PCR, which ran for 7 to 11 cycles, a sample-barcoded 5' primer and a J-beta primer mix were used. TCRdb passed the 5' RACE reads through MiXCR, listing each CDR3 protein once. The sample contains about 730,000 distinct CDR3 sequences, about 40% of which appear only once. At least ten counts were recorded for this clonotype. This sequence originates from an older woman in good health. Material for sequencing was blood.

CDR3 sequence reads: CASSPQGGDEQFF. The CDR3 nucleotides read TGTGCCAGCAGCCCCCAGGGAGGTGATGAGCAGTTCTTC. The chain has TRBV12-3 or TRBV12-4 and TRBJ2-1, with D perhaps matching TRBD2 (6 bases). The V end was cut by 6 bases, the J end by 8 bases, with 14 bases between. The CDR3 has 13 residues.